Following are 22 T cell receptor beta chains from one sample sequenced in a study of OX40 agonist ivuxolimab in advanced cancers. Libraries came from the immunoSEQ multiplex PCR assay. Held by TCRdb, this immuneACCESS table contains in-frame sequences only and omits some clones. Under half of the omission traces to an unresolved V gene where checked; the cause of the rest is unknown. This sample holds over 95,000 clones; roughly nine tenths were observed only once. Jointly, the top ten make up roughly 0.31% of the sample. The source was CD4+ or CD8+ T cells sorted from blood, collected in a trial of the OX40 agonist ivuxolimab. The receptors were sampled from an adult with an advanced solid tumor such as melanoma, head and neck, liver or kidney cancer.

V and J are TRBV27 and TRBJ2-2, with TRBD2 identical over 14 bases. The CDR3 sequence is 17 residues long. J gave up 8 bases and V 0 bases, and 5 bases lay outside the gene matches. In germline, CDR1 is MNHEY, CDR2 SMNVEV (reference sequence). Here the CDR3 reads CASSLSGTSGSAGELFF. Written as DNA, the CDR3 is TGTGCCAGCAGTTTATCCGGGACTAGCGGGAGTGCGGGGGAGCTGTTTTTT.

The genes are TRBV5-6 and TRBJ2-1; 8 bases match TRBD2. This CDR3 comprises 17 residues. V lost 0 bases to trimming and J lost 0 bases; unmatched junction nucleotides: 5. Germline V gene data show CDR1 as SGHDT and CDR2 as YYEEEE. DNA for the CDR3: TGTGCCAGCAGCTTGGGCGGCGGGAGGAGCTCCTACAATGAGCAGTTCTTC. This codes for CASSLGGGRSSYNEQFF.

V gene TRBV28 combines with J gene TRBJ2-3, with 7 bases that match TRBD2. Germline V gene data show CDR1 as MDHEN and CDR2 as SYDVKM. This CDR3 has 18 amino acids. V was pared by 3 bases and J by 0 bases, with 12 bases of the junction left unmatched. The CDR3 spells CASSFSPGLSSSTDTQYF. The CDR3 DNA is TGTGCCAGCAGTTTTTCTCCGGGACTATCCTCTAGCACAGATACGCAGTATTTT.

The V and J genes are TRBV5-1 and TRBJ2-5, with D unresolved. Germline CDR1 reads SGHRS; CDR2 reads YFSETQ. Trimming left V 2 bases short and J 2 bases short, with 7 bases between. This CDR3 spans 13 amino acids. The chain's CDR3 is CASSFYRQETQYF. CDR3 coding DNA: TGCGCCAGCAGCTTCTACAGACAAGAGACCCAGTACTTC.

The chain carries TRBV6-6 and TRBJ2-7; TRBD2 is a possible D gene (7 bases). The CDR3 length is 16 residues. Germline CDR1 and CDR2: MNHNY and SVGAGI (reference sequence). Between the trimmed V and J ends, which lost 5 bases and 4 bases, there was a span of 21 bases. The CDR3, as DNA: TGTGCCAGCAGTCGTGGAGACGGGGGGCAGGGATACGAGCAGTACTTC. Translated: CASSRGDGGQGYEQYF.

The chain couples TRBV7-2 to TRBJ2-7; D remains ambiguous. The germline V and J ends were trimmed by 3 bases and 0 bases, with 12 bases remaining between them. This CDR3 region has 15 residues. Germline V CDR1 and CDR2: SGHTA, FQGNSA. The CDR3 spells CASSLTSMVSYEQYF. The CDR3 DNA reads TGTGCCAGCAGCTTGACCTCCATGGTCTCCTACGAGCAGTACTTC.

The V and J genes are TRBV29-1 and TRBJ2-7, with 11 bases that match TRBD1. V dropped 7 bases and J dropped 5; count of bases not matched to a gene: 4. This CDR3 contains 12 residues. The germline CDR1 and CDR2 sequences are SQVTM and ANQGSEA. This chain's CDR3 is CSARDRGNEQYF. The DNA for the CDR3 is TGCAGCGCCAGGGACAGGGGGAACGAGCAGTACTTC.

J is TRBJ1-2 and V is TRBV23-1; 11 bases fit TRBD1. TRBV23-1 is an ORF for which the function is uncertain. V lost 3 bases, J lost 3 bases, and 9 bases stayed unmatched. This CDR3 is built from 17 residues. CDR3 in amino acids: CASSHLGTGGLDYGYTF. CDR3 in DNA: TGCGCCAGCAGTCACCTCGGGACAGGGGGTTTAGACTATGGCTACACCTTC.

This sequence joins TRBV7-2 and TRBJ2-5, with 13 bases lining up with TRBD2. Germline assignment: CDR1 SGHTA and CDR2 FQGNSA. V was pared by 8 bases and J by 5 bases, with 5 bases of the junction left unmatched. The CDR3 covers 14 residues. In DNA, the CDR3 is TGTGCCAGCCGGACTAGCGGGAGTCGCGAGACCCAGTACTTC. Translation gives CASRTSGSRETQYF.

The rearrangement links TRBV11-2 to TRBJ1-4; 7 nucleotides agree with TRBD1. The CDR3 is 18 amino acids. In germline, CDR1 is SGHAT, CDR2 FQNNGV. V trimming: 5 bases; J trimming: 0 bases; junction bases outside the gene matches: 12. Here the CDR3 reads CASSRGQTFLSTNEKLFF. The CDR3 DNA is TGTGCCAGCAGCCGGGGACAGACTTTCCTTTCAACTAATGAAAAACTGTTTTTT.

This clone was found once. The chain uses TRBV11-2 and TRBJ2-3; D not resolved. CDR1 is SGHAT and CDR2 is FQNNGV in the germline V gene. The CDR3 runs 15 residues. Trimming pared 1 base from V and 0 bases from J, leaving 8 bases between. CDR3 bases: TGTGCCAGCAGCTTAGCGAGATCTAGCACAGATACGCAGTATTTT. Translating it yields CASSLARSSTDTQYF. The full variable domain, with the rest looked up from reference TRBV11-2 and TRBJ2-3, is EAGVAQSPRYKIIEKRQSVAFWCNPISGHATLYWYQQILGQGPKLLIQFQNNGVVDDSQLPKDRFSAERLKGVDSTLKIQPAKLEDSAVYLCASSLARSSTDTQYFGPGTRLTVL.

This chain's CDR3 is CASREGGDRTCYEQYF. CDR3 sequence (DNA): TGTGCCAGCAGAGAGGGAGGGGACAGGACGTGCTACGAGCAGTACTTC. V is TRBV9 and J is TRBJ2-7, with D possibly matching TRBD1 (8 bases). Trimming stripped 5 bases from V and 3 bases from J, with 21 bases between. The CDR3 is made up of 16 amino acids. Germline-derived CDR1 and CDR2 are SGDLS and YYNGEE.

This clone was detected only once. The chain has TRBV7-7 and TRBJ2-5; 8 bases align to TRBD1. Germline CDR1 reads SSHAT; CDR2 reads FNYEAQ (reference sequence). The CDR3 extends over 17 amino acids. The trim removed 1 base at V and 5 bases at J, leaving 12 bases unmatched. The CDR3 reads CASSLGGPGTGLETQYF. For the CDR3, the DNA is TGTGCCAGCAGCTTAGGGGGTCCCGGGACAGGTTTGGAGACCCAGTACTTC.

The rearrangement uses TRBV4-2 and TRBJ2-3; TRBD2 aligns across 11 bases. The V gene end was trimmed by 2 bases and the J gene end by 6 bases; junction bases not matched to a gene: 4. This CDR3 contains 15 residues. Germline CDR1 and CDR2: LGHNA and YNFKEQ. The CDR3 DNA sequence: TGTGCCAGCAGCCAAACTAGCGGGAGAGAGGATACGCAGTATTTT. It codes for CASSQTSGREDTQYF.

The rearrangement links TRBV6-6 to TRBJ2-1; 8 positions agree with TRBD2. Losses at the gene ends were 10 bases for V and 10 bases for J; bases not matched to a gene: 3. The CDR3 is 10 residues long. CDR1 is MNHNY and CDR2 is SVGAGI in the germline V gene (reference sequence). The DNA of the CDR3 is TGTGCCACAACTAGCGGAGAGCAGTTCTTC. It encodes CATTSGEQFF.

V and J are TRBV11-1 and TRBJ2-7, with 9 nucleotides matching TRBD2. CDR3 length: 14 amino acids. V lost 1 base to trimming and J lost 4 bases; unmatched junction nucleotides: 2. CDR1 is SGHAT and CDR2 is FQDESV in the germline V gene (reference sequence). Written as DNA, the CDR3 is TGTGCCAGCAGCTTAGGGACTAGCGCATACGAGCAGTACTTC. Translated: CASSLGTSAYEQYF.

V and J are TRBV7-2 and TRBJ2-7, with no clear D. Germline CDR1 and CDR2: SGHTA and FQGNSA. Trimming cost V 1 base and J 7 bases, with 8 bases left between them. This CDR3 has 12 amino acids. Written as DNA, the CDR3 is TGTGCCAGCAGCTTAGATGTATCAGAGCAGTACTTC. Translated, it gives CASSLDVSEQYF. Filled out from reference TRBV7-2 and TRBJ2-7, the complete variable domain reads GAGVSQSPSNKVTEKGKDVELRCDPISGHTALYWYRQSLGQGLEFLIYFQGNSAPDKSGLPSDRFSAERTGGSVSTLTIQRTQQEDSAVYLCASSLDVSEQYFGPGTRLTVT.

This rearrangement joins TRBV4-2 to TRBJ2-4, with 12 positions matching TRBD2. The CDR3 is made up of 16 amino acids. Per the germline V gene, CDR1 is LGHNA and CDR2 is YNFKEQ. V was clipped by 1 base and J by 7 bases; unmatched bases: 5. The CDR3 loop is CASSQAASGRGNIQYF. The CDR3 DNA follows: TGTGCCAGCAGCCAAGCGGCTAGCGGGAGGGGCAACATTCAGTACTTC.

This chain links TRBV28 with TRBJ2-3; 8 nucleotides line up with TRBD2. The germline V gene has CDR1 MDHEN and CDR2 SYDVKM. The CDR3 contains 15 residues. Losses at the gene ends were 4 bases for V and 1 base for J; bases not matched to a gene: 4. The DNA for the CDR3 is TGTGCCAGCAGTTCTCAGCGGGAGCGCACAGATACGCAGTATTTT. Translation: CASSSQRERTDTQYF. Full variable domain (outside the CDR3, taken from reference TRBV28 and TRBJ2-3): DVKVTQSSRYLVKRTGEKVFLECVQDMDHENMFWYRQDPGLGLRLIYFSYDVKMKEKGDIPEGYSVSREKKERFSLILESASTNQTSMYLCASSSQRERTDTQYFGPGTRLTVL.

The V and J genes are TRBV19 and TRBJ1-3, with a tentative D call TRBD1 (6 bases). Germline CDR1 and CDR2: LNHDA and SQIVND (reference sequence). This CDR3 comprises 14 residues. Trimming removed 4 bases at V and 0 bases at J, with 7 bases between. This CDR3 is CASSTGASGNTIYF. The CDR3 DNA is TGTGCCAGTAGTACAGGGGCCTCTGGAAACACCATATATTTT.

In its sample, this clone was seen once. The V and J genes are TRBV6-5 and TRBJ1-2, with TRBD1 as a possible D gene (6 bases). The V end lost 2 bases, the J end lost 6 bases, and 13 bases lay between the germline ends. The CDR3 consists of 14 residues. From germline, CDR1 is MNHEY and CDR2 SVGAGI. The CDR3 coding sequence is TGTGCCAGCAGTTACCGGCAGGGGCTGGATGGCTACACCTTC. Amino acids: CASSYRQGLDGYTF.

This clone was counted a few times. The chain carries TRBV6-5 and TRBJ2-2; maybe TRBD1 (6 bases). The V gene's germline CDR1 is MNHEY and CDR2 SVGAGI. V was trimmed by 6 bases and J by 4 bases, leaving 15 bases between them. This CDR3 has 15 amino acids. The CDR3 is CASRSGHRSTGELFF. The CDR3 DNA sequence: TGTGCCAGCAGATCGGGACACCGTTCCACCGGGGAGCTGTTTTTT.